A single sample gave rise to the 27 T cell receptor beta chains below, sequenced in a study of blood T cell repertoires in COVID-19. This table comes from immunoSEQ multiplex PCR, and its TCRdb copy is limited to in-frame clones, with some not included. The top ten clones hold approximately 6% of a sample with over 120,000 clones, over 65% of them seen once. Sequences were obtained from PBMCs or T cells enriched from blood (not recorded which). These receptors were collected from a woman between 50 and 59 years old who had recovered from COVID-19.

The chain carries TRBV4-1 and TRBJ1-6; 9 bases are a match to TRBD1. Germline loops: CDR1 MGHRA, CDR2 YSYEKL. Germline trimming cut 4 bases from V and 5 bases from J; bases unmatched to any gene: 3. The CDR3 sequence is 15 residues long. CDR3 protein: CASSLDRGDNSPLHF. The DNA of the CDR3 is TGCGCCAGCAGCCTAGACAGGGGGGATAATTCACCCCTCCACTTT.

The chain combines TRBV2 with TRBJ2-1; 9 nucleotides agree with TRBD1. The CDR3 is made up of 14 amino acids. Unmatched junction bases numbered 7, after V lost 8 bases and J lost 5 bases. The germline V gene encodes CDR1 SNHLY and CDR2 FYNNEI. CDR3 region: CASSSRQGDNEQFF. The CDR3 DNA is TGTGCCAGCTCTAGCCGACAGGGGGACAATGAGCAGTTCTTC.

The genes are TRBV18 and TRBJ1-1, with 7 nucleotides matching TRBD1. The germline gives CDR1 KGHSH, CDR2 LQKENI. J was trimmed by 0 bases and V by 3 bases; bases with no gene match: 7. This CDR3 is built from 16 residues. The CDR3 is CASSPRDSLMNTEAFF. The CDR3 region has the DNA TGTGCCAGCTCACCCCGGGACAGTCTAATGAACACTGAAGCTTTCTTT. The whole variable domain, remainder taken from reference TRBV18 and TRBJ1-1, is NAGVMQNPRHLVRRRGQEARLRCSPMKGHSHVYWYRQLPEEGLKFMVYLQKENIIDESGMPKERFSAEFPKEGPSILRIQQVVRGDSAAYFCASSPRDSLMNTEAFFGQGTRLTVV.

The rearrangement uses TRBV28 and TRBJ1-2; D perhaps matches TRBD1 (6 bases). CDR1 is MDHEN, CDR2 SYDVKM, per germline. Trimming left V 4 bases short and J 3 bases short, with 12 bases between. The CDR3 runs to 14 residues. CDR3: CASSSTGIYYGYTF. DNA for the CDR3: TGTGCCAGCAGTTCTACAGGGATTTACTATGGCTACACCTTC.

This clone has a single count. This chain connects TRBV18 to TRBJ2-2; maybe TRBD1 (5 bases). Trimming removed 0 bases from V and 7 bases from J, with 21 bases in between. The CDR3 loop spans 18 amino acids. CDR1 and CDR2 (germline): KGHSH, LQKENI. As DNA, the CDR3 is TGTGCCAGCTCACCACCGGGCGGACAACCCCCCCGGAGCGGGGAGCTGTTTTTT. Its protein product is CASSPPGGQPPRSGELFF.

The CDR3 spells CASSLEQGYYGYGYTF. The CDR3 DNA reads TGCGCCAGCAGCTTGGAGCAGGGGTATTATGGCTATGGCTACACCTTC. V is TRBV5-1 and J is TRBJ1-2; perhaps TRBD1 as D (6 bases). The CDR3 sequence is 16 residues long. Per the germline V gene, CDR1 is SGHRS and CDR2 is YFSETQ. V lost 0 bases and J 4 bases, leaving 16 bases between the germline ends.

This clone was seen only once. The chain is built from TRBV5-1 and TRBJ1-6; D gene uncertain. The CDR3 covers 15 residues. The V gene's germline CDR1 is SGHRS and CDR2 YFSETQ. V lost 7 bases and J 9 bases, leaving 20 bases between the germline ends. The chain's CDR3 is CASSTRGSLFSPLHF. The DNA for the CDR3 is TGCGCCAGCTCAACTCGGGGTTCCCTTTTTTCACCCCTCCACTTT.

The gene calls are TRBV29-1 and TRBJ1-2; D is possibly TRBD1 (6 bases). Germline V gene lookup returns CDR1 SQVTM and CDR2 ANQGSEA. The CDR3 covers 13 residues. V dropped 7 bases and J dropped 1 base, with 13 bases sitting between them. For the CDR3, the DNA is TGCAGCGCCGGACAGATTTTTAACTATGGCTACACCTTC. Its protein is CSAGQIFNYGYTF.

The chain recombines TRBV3-1 (or the pseudogene TRBV3-2) with TRBJ1-5; D uncertain. The V end was cut by 0 bases, the J end by 4 bases, with 10 bases between. The CDR3 loop spans 15 amino acids. The germline gives CDR1 LGHDT, CDR2 YNNKEL (reference sequence). CDR3: CASSQDGYGNQPQHF. CDR3 bases: TGTGCCAGCAGCCAAGATGGGTACGGGAATCAGCCCCAGCATTTT.

The chain uses TRBV5-1 and TRBJ1-2; 8 bases agree with TRBD1. This CDR3 is 14 amino acids long. Germline values: CDR1 SGHRS, CDR2 YFSETQ. V dropped 5 bases and J dropped 7; count of bases not matched to a gene: 10. CDR3 region: CASRVNGQGGGYTF. The CDR3 nucleotides are TGCGCCAGCAGAGTTAACGGACAGGGTGGTGGCTACACCTTC. Full variable domain (remainder filled in from reference TRBV5-1 and TRBJ1-2): KAGVTQTPRYLIKTRGQQVTLSCSPISGHRSVSWYQQTPGQGLQFLFEYFSETQRNKGNFPGRFSGRQFSNSRSEMNVSTLELGDSALYLCASRVNGQGGGYTFGSGTRLTVV.

The chain has TRBV2 and TRBJ1-2; 9 bases are a match to TRBD1. Trimming cost V 6 bases and J 0 bases; bases outside gene matches: 5. The germline V gene encodes CDR1 SNHLY and CDR2 FYNNEI. This CDR3 has 15 residues. The CDR3 nucleotides read TGTGCCAGCAGGGGACAGGGTTCGGCTAACTATGGCTACACCTTC. This sequence encodes CASRGQGSANYGYTF.

The CDR3 coding sequence is TGTGCCAGCATTGGGACATTGGTTTCACCCCTCCACTTT. Translated: CASIGTLVSPLHF. The gene calls are TRBV6-5 and TRBJ1-6; a possible D gene is TRBD1 (6 bases). Germline assignment: CDR1 MNHEY and CDR2 SVGAGI. V was clipped by 7 bases and J by 9 bases, with 13 bases between them. This CDR3 contains 13 residues.

This chain uses TRBV6-5 with TRBJ2-3; D is possibly TRBD1 (6 bases). CDR1 and CDR2 from the germline V gene are MNHEY and SVGAGI. Trimming took off 4 bases at V and 1 base at J, with 12 bases between the two ends. The CDR3 spans 15 residues. CDR3 residues: CASSWRTAGTDTQYF. CDR3 nucleotides: TGTGCCAGCAGTTGGAGGACAGCCGGCACAGATACGCAGTATTTT.

The J gene is TRBJ2-7, the V gene TRBV6-5, with D hard to call. The CDR3 spans 13 residues. The germline V gene encodes CDR1 MNHEY and CDR2 SVGAGI. Between the trimmed V and J ends, which lost 5 bases and 2 bases, there was a span of 10 bases. CDR3 in DNA: TGTGCCAGCAGTCTACACCGGGCCTACGAGCAGTACGTC. It translates to CASSLHRAYEQYV.

This clone was seen just once. The chain uses TRBV11-2 and TRBJ1-6; 8 positions match TRBD1. Germline V CDR1 and CDR2: SGHAT, FQNNGV. This CDR3 is built from 14 residues. V lost 5 bases and J lost 7; bases outside the gene matches: 4. CDR3 in DNA: TGTGCCAGCAGCCCGGACAGGGAGAATTCACCCCTCCACTTT. Encoded protein: CASSPDRENSPLHF. The variable domain in full, with the rest retrieved from reference TRBV11-2 and TRBJ1-6, is EAGVAQSPRYKIIEKRQSVAFWCNPISGHATLYWYQQILGQGPKLLIQFQNNGVVDDSQLPKDRFSAERLKGVDSTLKIQPAKLEDSAVYLCASSPDRENSPLHFGNGTRLTVT.

This clone has only one observation. V gene TRBV19 combines with J gene TRBJ1-1, with D perhaps TRBD1 (6 bases). Germline CDR1 reads LNHDA; CDR2 reads SQIVND (reference sequence). Trimming removed 3 bases at V and 0 bases at J, with 11 bases between. The CDR3 is 15 amino acids. CDR3 loop: CASSIMRGMNTEAFF. CDR3 sequence (DNA): TGTGCCAGTAGTATTATGAGGGGGATGAACACTGAAGCTTTCTTT.

The chain uses TRBV10-3 and TRBJ1-2; 7 nucleotides match TRBD1. The CDR3 is 17 amino acids. The V gene end was trimmed by 0 bases and the J gene end by 6 bases; junction bases not matched to a gene: 13. Germline V CDR1 and CDR2: ENHRY, SYGVKD. For the CDR3, the DNA is TGTGCCATCAGTGAGTCGCTCTGCAGGGGGGCGAGAGATGGCTACACCTTC. Protein sequence: CAISESLCRGARDGYTF.

This chain connects TRBV29-1 to TRBJ1-1; TRBD1 aligns across 8 bases. CDR1 SQVTM and CDR2 ANQGSEA come from the germline V gene. CDR3 size: 17 residues. Losses at the gene ends were 6 bases for V and 1 base for J; bases not matched to a gene: 16. CDR3 sequence reads: CSVLAGQGTLTNTEAFF. In DNA form, the CDR3 reads TGCAGCGTCCTAGCAGGACAGGGTACTTTAACGAACACTGAAGCTTTCTTT. Filled out from reference TRBV29-1 and TRBJ1-1, the complete variable domain reads SAVISQKPSRDICQRGTSLTIQCQVDSQVTMMFWYRQQPGQSLTLIATANQGSEATYESGFVIDKFPISRPNLTFSTLTVSNMSPEDSSIYLCSVLAGQGTLTNTEAFFGQGTRLTVV.

This chain joins TRBV15 and TRBJ2-1; 12 bases are shared with TRBD1. Germline trimming cut 1 base from V and 7 bases from J; bases unmatched to any gene: 5. The germline V gene has CDR1 LNHNV and CDR2 YYDKDF (reference sequence). The length of the CDR3 is 16 residues. The CDR3 nucleotides are TGTGCCACCAGCAGAGCCCGGGACAGGGGGCTGAATGAGCAGTTCTTC. It encodes CATSRARDRGLNEQFF.

This clone has only a few counts. The chain couples TRBV29-1 to TRBJ2-7; TRBD2 aligns across 11 bases. V lost 3 bases and J lost 1; bases outside the gene matches: 2. This CDR3 comprises 14 residues. From germline, CDR1 is SQVTM and CDR2 ANQGSEA. DNA for the CDR3: TGCAGCGTTGACGGGACTAGCGGATCCTACGAGCAGTACTTC. Amino acids: CSVDGTSGSYEQYF.

The chain is built from TRBV5-6 and TRBJ1-4, with D maybe TRBD1 (6 bases). In germline, CDR1 is SGHDT, CDR2 YYEEEE. The length of the CDR3 is 14 residues. Trimming stripped 3 bases from V and 7 bases from J, with 13 bases between. The CDR3 nucleotides read TGTGCCAGCAGCTGGGGACAACAAATTGAAAAACTGTTTTTT. It is translated as CASSWGQQIEKLFF.

J is TRBJ1-1 and V is TRBV2, with 7 positions matching TRBD1. The CDR3 length is 14 residues. CDR1 is SNHLY and CDR2 is FYNNEI in the germline V gene. Trimming at V came to 10 bases and at J to 4 bases, leaving 12 bases not matched to a gene. CDR3 sequence (DNA): TGTGCCACCACGGCGGGGACAGTCCCCACTGAAGCTTTCTTT. Protein sequence: CATTAGTVPTEAFF. Full variable domain (rest looked up from reference TRBV2 and TRBJ1-1): EPEVTQTPSHQVTQMGQEVILRCVPISNHLYFYWYRQILGQKVEFLVSFYNNEISEKSEIFDDQFSVERPDGSNFTLKIRSTKLEDSAMYFCATTAGTVPTEAFFGQGTRLTVV.

CDR3 coding DNA: TGTGCCAGCAGCTCCATCAGGGCCGGGGAGCTGTTTTTT. Amino acid sequence: CASSSIRAGELFF. The gene calls are TRBV11-1 and TRBJ2-2; D possibly corresponds to TRBD1 (5 bases). The germline V gene encodes CDR1 SGHAT and CDR2 FQDESV (reference sequence). This CDR3 spans 13 amino acids. Deletions cut 4 bases from V and 6 bases from J, with 9 bases between.

CDR3 nucleotide sequence: TGTGCCAGTAGTATAGAGGCGAACACTGAAGCTTTCTTT. Translating gives CASSIEANTEAFF. The V and J genes are TRBV19 and TRBJ1-1; no reliable D call. CDR3 size: 13 residues. V was pared by 0 bases and J by 1 base, with 3 bases between. CDR1 is LNHDA, CDR2 SQIVND, per germline (reference sequence).

DNA for the CDR3: TGTGCCAGCAGTGAAGGACTTGGGATCTACGAGCAGTACTTC. Protein sequence: CASSEGLGIYEQYF. The chain couples TRBV25-1 to TRBJ2-7, with a weak D call TRBD2 (5 bases). The CDR3 contains 14 residues. V was shortened by 2 bases and J by 3 bases, with 11 bases between the two germline ends. Germline V lookup: CDR1 MGHDK, CDR2 SYGVNS.

The chain couples TRBV27 to TRBJ2-5; the D is unclear. With 10 bases removed from V and 2 bases from J, the gap between germline ends came to 8 bases. This CDR3 spans 11 amino acids. Germline CDR1 MNHEY, CDR2 SMNVEV (reference sequence). In nucleotides, the CDR3 is TGTGCCACCTCTCGTCAAGAGACCCAGTACTTC. Translation: CATSRQETQYF.

The rearrangement uses TRBV19 and TRBJ2-2; 9 positions agree with TRBD2. This CDR3 is 17 amino acids long. Germline CDR1 reads LNHDA; CDR2 reads SQIVND (reference sequence). The junction had 13 bases not matched to a gene; V was cut back by 6 bases and J by 5 bases. The CDR3 DNA reads as TGTGCCAGTAGCCCCTCCGGGACTAGCCAACCAACCGGGGAGCTGTTTTTT. Protein: CASSPSGTSQPTGELFF. The full variable domain, with the rest looked up from reference TRBV19 and TRBJ2-2, is DGGITQSPKYLFRKEGQNVTLSCEQNLNHDAMYWYRQDPGQGLRLIYYSQIVNDFQKGDIAEGYSVSREKKESFPLTVTSAQKNPTAFYLCASSPSGTSQPTGELFFGEGSRLTVL.